These 3 T cell receptor beta chains originate from one sample sequenced in a study of T cells in Graves' hyperthyroidism and ophthalmopathy. What was amplified from RNA transcripts were TCR beta CDR3 regions. A set of HTBI primers served as the primers for a first-round RT-PCR of the TCR CDR3. TCRdb redid the calling of the multiplex PCR reads with MiXCR, one entry per CDR3 protein. The data contain 300,000 to 500,000 distinct CDR3 sequences, more than 13% of them singletons. The specimen was blood. These receptors originate from a man aged 45-60 years with Graves' ophthalmopathy.

The chain is built from TRBV2 and TRBJ2-2, with 8 nucleotides matching TRBD2. This CDR3 contains 14 residues. The ends lost 4 bases at V and 7 bases at J; junction bases unmatched: 5. Germline CDR1 reads SNHLY; CDR2 reads FYNNEI. CDR3 loop: CASSGAGGRGELFF. CDR3 coding DNA: TGTGCCAGCAGTGGGGCGGGAGGTCGCGGGGAGCTGTTTTTT.

This clonotype was recorded many times. The CDR3 coding sequence is TGTGCCAGCAGTTCTTCCAGGGGTGGGTACTACGAGCAGTACTTC. This translates into CASSSSRGGYYEQYF. The chain links TRBV27 to TRBJ2-7; D perhaps matches TRBD1 (6 bases). V lost 4 bases and J 3 bases, leaving 16 bases between the germline ends. This CDR3 has 15 residues. Germline CDR1 is MNHEY and CDR2 is SMNVEV (reference sequence).

This clonotype was found many times. The V call is TRBV7-9, the J call TRBJ2-5, with D tentatively TRBD1 (7 bases). The CDR3 runs 16 residues. The germline gives CDR1 SEHNR, CDR2 FQNEAQ (reference sequence). V dropped 5 bases and J dropped 2 bases, with 18 bases sitting between them. The CDR3 bases are TGTGCCAGCAGCCTACCTGCGGGGACAGATCAAGAGACCCAGTACTTC. Protein product: CASSLPAGTDQETQYF.